This T cell receptor beta chain was profiled in a study of Graves' ophthalmopathy and Graves' hyperthyroidism. Study in general: Ahead of any treatment, peripheral blood was obtained at the initial diagnosis. Broader study findings: The majority of expanded thyroid clonotypes above 0.001 frequency also occurred in blood.

As the template, RNA transcripts were used to amplify TCR beta CDR3 regions. First-round RT-PCR employed HTBI primers, with a second-round multiplex PCR after it. TCRdb reprocessed the multiplex PCR reads with MiXCR, giving one entry per CDR3 protein. The table records some 250,000 distinct CDR3 sequences, 40% to 50% of them present only once. There are a few counts of this clonotype. What it binds is not known. The CDR3 is 14 residues long. With V trimmed by 3 bases and J by 3 bases, 3 bases remained unmatched. Germline assignment: CDR1 SGHVS and CDR2 FNYEAQ. This clonotype was sampled from an adult man with Graves' ophthalmopathy. The chain employs TRBV7-6 and TRBJ2-5, with 8 nucleotides matching TRBD1. Sequenced sample: peripheral blood. CDR3 nucleotide sequence: TGTGCCAGCAGCTTGGGACAGGCGAAAGAGACCCAGTACTTC. Translating gives CASSLGQAKETQYF. Looking up the rest from reference TRBV7-6 and TRBJ2-5 gives the full variable domain: GAGVSQSPRYKVTKRGQDVALRCDPISGHVSLYWYRQALGQGPEFLTYFNYEAQQDKSGLPNDRFSAERPEGSISTLTIQRTEQRDSAMYRCASSLGQAKETQYFGPGTRLLVL.